Shown below are 20 T cell receptor beta chains from a single sample sequenced in a study of regulatory T cells in long-lasting Graves disease. Time point noted: newly diagnosed GD, antithyroid drugs for less than 3 months. With RNA extracted from PBMCs as input, the TCR library was made. Construction of the TCR beta libraries employed iRepertoire HTBI primers in conjunction with Arm-PCR of CDR3 regions. TCRdb reprocessed the multiplex PCR reads with MiXCR, giving one entry per CDR3 protein. The sample includes about 610,000 distinct CDR3 sequences, about 16% seen only once; the top ten take more than 10%. These same records also appear under a second study, on T cells in Graves' hyperthyroidism and ophthalmopathy.

The sample was peripheral blood mononuclear cells (PBMCs), taken at new diagnosis, from a patient treated with antithyroid drugs. The source is a man between 18 and 29 years old with Graves disease.

This clonotype has ten or more counts. The V and J genes are TRBV12-3 or TRBV12-4 and TRBJ2-7; D gene ambiguous. The CDR3 runs 14 residues. V was clipped by 3 bases and J by 3 bases, with 12 bases between them. CDR3 region: CASSFGRRLYEQYF. For the CDR3, the DNA is TGTGCCAGCAGTTTTGGCAGGCGACTCTACGAGCAGTACTTC.

The CDR3 region is CASSLLALKGSYEQYF. The CDR3 DNA is TGTGCCAGCAGCTTGCTGGCGCTTAAAGGGTCCTACGAGCAGTACTTC. The chain combines TRBV5-5 with TRBJ2-7; D is uncertain. Per the germline V gene, CDR1 is SGHKS and CDR2 is YYEKEE (reference sequence). V lost 1 base to trimming and J lost 1 base, with 15 bases between them. The CDR3 has 16 amino acids.

There are a few counts of this clonotype. The chain combines TRBV18 with TRBJ2-7; 7 bases align to TRBD1. After removal of 1 base from V and 1 base from J, the junction contained 7 bases not matched to a gene. This CDR3 is built from 16 residues. The germline gives CDR1 KGHSH, CDR2 LQKENI. This CDR3 reads CASSPRDRVSSYEQYF. The CDR3 nucleotides read TGTGCCAGCTCACCACGAGACAGGGTTTCATCCTACGAGCAGTACTTC.

Many counts were recorded for this clonotype. Here the CDR3 DNA reads TGTGCCAGCAGCTTAACCAGGGGCGGCACTGAAGCTTTCTTT. Amino acid sequence: CASSLTRGGTEAFF. The rearrangement links TRBV12-3 or TRBV12-4 to TRBJ1-1, with D maybe TRBD1 (6 bases). The CDR3 contains 14 residues. Trimming removed 6 bases at V and 4 bases at J, with 15 bases between.

In this sample, this clonotype turned up many times. The chain uses TRBV28 and TRBJ1-2, with D possibly matching TRBD1 (6 bases). Looked up from germline, CDR1 is MDHEN and CDR2 is SYDVKM. Between the trimmed V and J ends, which lost 5 bases and 8 bases, there was a span of 21 bases. The CDR3 is 15 residues long. DNA of the CDR3: TGTGCCAGCAGTGCTATGGGTAACAGGGTGAGAGGCTACACCTTC. It specifies CASSAMGNRVRGYTF.

This chain uses TRBV3-1 with TRBJ2-7; 11 bases fit TRBD1. The CDR3 covers 17 residues. Germline V lookup: CDR1 LGHDT, CDR2 YNNKEL (reference sequence). Losses at the gene ends were 4 bases for V and 6 bases for J; bases not matched to a gene: 14. The CDR3 bases are TGTGCCAGCAGCCTCTTAACCTCGGGGACAGGGGGGCTCGAGCAGTACTTC. This sequence encodes CASSLLTSGTGGLEQYF.

Turning to this clonotype: A much larger clone sits a single nucleotide away, making a read error possible. The chain joins TRBV28 to TRBJ2-1, with 15 bases that match TRBD2. This CDR3 is built from 17 residues. The germline CDR1 and CDR2 sequences are MDHEN and SYDVKM. With 4 bases clipped from V and 6 bases from J, the junction kept 7 bases outside the gene matches. CDR3 region: CASSWGLAGGRANEQFF. As DNA, the CDR3 is TGTGCCAGCAGTTGGGGACTAGCGGGAGGACGGGCCAATGAGCAGTTCTTC. Together with reference TRBV28 and TRBJ2-1, the CDR3 gives the full variable domain: DVKVTQSSRYLVKRTGEKVFLECVQDMDHENMFWYRQDPGLGLRLIYFSYDVKMKEKGDIPEGYSVSREKKERFSLILESASTNQTSMYLCASSWGLAGGRANEQFFGPGTRLTVL.

This chain uses TRBV10-2 with TRBJ1-2, with a weak D call TRBD1 (5 bases). The V gene's germline CDR1 is WSHSY and CDR2 SAAADI. The ends were cut back, 2 bases at V and 8 bases at J, with 18 bases in the middle. This CDR3 is built from 15 residues. CDR3 loop: CASSEGRDPVYGYTF. The DNA of the CDR3 is TGCGCCAGCAGTGAGGGCAGGGATCCCGTCTACGGCTACACCTTC.

This clonotype appeared many times. The chain recombines TRBV27 with TRBJ2-7, with 8 bases fitting TRBD2. The CDR3 totals 15 residues. The V segment lost 5 bases and the J segment 2 bases; nucleotides outside the gene matches: 8. Looked up from germline, CDR1 is MNHEY and CDR2 is SMNVEV (reference sequence). The CDR3 region has the DNA TGTGCCAGCAGTACCGGACTAGCTCATCCCTACGAGCAGTACTTC. It encodes CASSTGLAHPYEQYF.

This chain uses TRBV6-1 with TRBJ1-1; TRBD1 matches 9 bases. Germline CDR1 MNHNS, CDR2 SASEGT. The V segment lost 5 bases and the J segment 6 bases; nucleotides outside the gene matches: 7. The CDR3 extends over 14 amino acids. CDR3 protein: CASSPGTGHAEAFF. The CDR3 region has the DNA TGTGCCAGCAGTCCCGGGACAGGGCACGCTGAAGCTTTCTTT.

This clonotype was seen ten or more times. CDR3 loop: CASSVLGTSGSGEQFF. CDR3 sequence (DNA): TGTGCCAGCAGCGTCTTAGGGACTAGCGGGAGTGGTGAGCAGTTCTTC. The chain combines TRBV7-9 with TRBJ2-1, with 14 bases lining up with TRBD2. The CDR3 extends over 16 amino acids. Germline lookup yields CDR1 SEHNR and CDR2 FQNEAQ (reference sequence). The trim removed 5 bases at V and 9 bases at J, leaving 9 bases unmatched. The complete variable domain, with remaining parts taken from reference TRBV7-9 and TRBJ2-1, reads DTGVSQNPRHKITKRGQNVTFRCDPISEHNRLYWYRQTLGQGPEFLTYFQNEAQLEKSRLLSDRFSAERPKGSFSTLEIQRTEQGDSAMYLCASSVLGTSGSGEQFFGPGTRLTVL.

This clonotype occurred many times. V is TRBV28 and J is TRBJ2-5, with D unclear. The V and J ends lost 4 bases and 2 bases respectively, with 5 bases between them. CDR1 is MDHEN, CDR2 SYDVKM, per germline. The CDR3 contains 12 residues. CDR3 loop: CASSSVQETQYF. Here the CDR3 DNA reads TGTGCCAGCAGTTCCGTACAAGAGACCCAGTACTTC.

This clonotype has just a few counts. This sequence joins TRBV6-1 and TRBJ2-7, with a possible D match to TRBD1 (5 bases). Germline values: CDR1 MNHNS, CDR2 SASEGT. V lost 6 bases and J 3 bases, leaving 15 bases between the germline ends. CDR3 size: 14 residues. The CDR3 spells CASRGFGAGYEQYF. For the CDR3, the DNA is TGTGCCAGCAGGGGGTTTGGGGCCGGCTACGAGCAGTACTTC.

The genes are TRBV13 and TRBJ2-2; maybe TRBD1 (6 bases). The ends were cut back, 5 bases at V and 6 bases at J, with 22 bases in the middle. The germline V gene has CDR1 PRHDT and CDR2 FYEKMQ (reference sequence). There are 17 residues in the CDR3. In DNA form, the CDR3 reads TGTGCCAGCAGCATCCCAAGGGGGACATTAGGGGCCGGGGAGCTGTTTTTT. Translated: CASSIPRGTLGAGELFF.

This clonotype was observed many times. The genes are TRBV27 and TRBJ1-1; the match to TRBD1 covers 8 bases. Germline-derived CDR1 and CDR2 are MNHEY and SMNVEV (reference sequence). This CDR3 has 14 amino acids. V lost 7 bases to trimming and J lost 1 base; unmatched junction nucleotides: 5. CDR3: CASNRQGSNTEAFF. CDR3 in DNA: TGTGCCAGCAACCGACAGGGGTCGAACACTGAAGCTTTCTTT.

This chain uses TRBV20-1 with TRBJ2-1, with TRBD2 as a possible D gene (6 bases). Looked up from germline, CDR1 is DFQATT and CDR2 is SNEGSKA (reference sequence). This CDR3 comprises 17 residues. The V end lost 1 base, the J end lost 0 bases, and 16 bases lay between the germline ends. This CDR3 reads CSARVVRVGGSYNEQFF. CDR3 nucleotides: TGCAGTGCTAGAGTGGTTCGAGTCGGGGGCTCCTACAATGAGCAGTTCTTC.

In its sample, this clonotype was seen once. The rearrangement joins TRBV4-1 to TRBJ1-2; a weak D match, TRBD1 (6 bases). Looked up from germline, CDR1 is MGHRA and CDR2 is YSYEKL. The CDR3 length is 14 residues. V dropped 4 bases and J dropped 7 bases, with 16 bases sitting between them. As DNA, the CDR3 is TGCGCCAGCAGCCGCCCGGGGGCAGGGGTTGGCTACACCTTC. This gives the protein CASSRPGAGVGYTF.

The chain carries TRBV7-8 and TRBJ1-3; maybe TRBD1 (5 bases). The V and J ends lost 2 bases and 1 base respectively, with 18 bases between them. The germline V gene encodes CDR1 SGHVS and CDR2 FQNEAQ. The CDR3 extends over 18 amino acids. In nucleotides, the CDR3 is TGTGCCAGCAGCTTACCCGGGATCCGAAGGGGATCTGGAAACACCATATATTTT. It translates to CASSLPGIRRGSGNTIYF.

This clonotype was detected many times. CDR3 nucleotide sequence: TGTGCCAGCAGTGGAGGATCGGGGTCTCTAAATGAGCAGTTCTTC. Translated: CASSGGSGSLNEQFF. The chain combines TRBV2 with TRBJ2-1; perhaps TRBD2 as D (5 bases). Between the trimmed V and J ends, which lost 4 bases and 7 bases, there was a span of 17 bases. Germline V gene lookup returns CDR1 SNHLY and CDR2 FYNNEI. The CDR3 has 15 amino acids.

This clonotype occurred many times. This rearrangement joins TRBV5-1 to TRBJ2-7; D unclear. V lost 4 bases and J 6 bases, leaving 17 bases between the germline ends. The germline gives CDR1 SGHRS, CDR2 YFSETQ. The CDR3 loop spans 14 amino acids. In nucleotides, the CDR3 is TGCGCCAGCAGCCCCGGATCGGCCCCTGGCGAGCAGTACTTC. Protein: CASSPGSAPGEQYF. Full variable domain (remainder filled in from reference TRBV5-1 and TRBJ2-7): KAGVTQTPRYLIKTRGQQVTLSCSPISGHRSVSWYQQTPGQGLQFLFEYFSETQRNKGNFPGRFSGRQFSNSRSEMNVSTLELGDSALYLCASSPGSAPGEQYFGPGTRLTVT.